Below are 31 T cell receptor beta chains sequenced from a single sample in a study of blood T cell repertoires in COVID-19. Using immunoSEQ multiplex PCR, the repertoire was profiled, and TCRdb retains in-frame clones only, with some absent. The table has 160,000 or so clones, 75% to 80% seen once. The sequencing sample was made of peripheral blood. The receptors derive from a woman older than 75 with acute or convalescent COVID-19.

The chain has TRBV30 and TRBJ1-3; D uncertain. V was clipped by 4 bases and J by 0 bases, with 10 bases between them. CDR1 and CDR2 from the germline V gene are GTSNPN and SVGIG (reference sequence). CDR3 length: 14 amino acids. The CDR3 here is CAWNEGNSGNTIYF. CDR3 nucleotide sequence: TGTGCCTGGAACGAGGGAAACTCTGGAAACACCATATATTTT.

The chain has TRBV7-3 and TRBJ1-5; possibly TRBD1 for D (5 bases). The CDR3 is made up of 18 amino acids. V was clipped by 4 bases and J by 0 bases, with 19 bases between them. CDR1 is SGHTA and CDR2 is FQGTGA in the germline V gene. DNA for the CDR3: TGTGCCAGCAGCTCCCCCCCTAGACAGACGTGTAGCAATCAGCCCCAGCATTTT. Its protein product is CASSSPPRQTCSNQPQHF.

DNA for the CDR3: TGTGCCAGCAGCTCCTGGGGGGGGGAAAACACCATATATTTT. This translates into CASSSWGGENTIYF. The chain is built from TRBV7-8 and TRBJ1-3; a possible D gene is TRBD1 (5 bases). Germline V gives CDR1 SGHVS, CDR2 FQNEAQ. The CDR3 runs 14 residues. V gave up 4 bases and J gave up 6 bases, with 13 bases separating them. Full variable domain (rest looked up from reference TRBV7-8 and TRBJ1-3): GAGVSQSPRYKVAKRGQDVALRCDPISGHVSLFWYQQALGQGPEFLTYFQNEAQLDKSGLPSDRFFAERPEGSVSTLKIQRTQQEDSAVYLCASSSWGGENTIYFGEGSWLTVV.

This clone was observed a handful of times. This specimen includes other DNA sequences encoding the same CDR3. The gene calls are TRBV6-1 and TRBJ1-2; D not certain. There are 13 residues in the CDR3. Germline lookup yields CDR1 MNHNS and CDR2 SASEGT. V shed 3 bases and J shed 4 bases, with 9 bases lying between them. The CDR3 nucleotides are TGTGCCAGCAGTGAGGGGAGGAGCTATGGCTACACCTTC. Protein sequence: CASSEGRSYGYTF.

This clone occurred a few times. V is TRBV29-1 and J is TRBJ2-2; the D is unclear. V lost 8 bases and J 7 bases, leaving 17 bases between the germline ends. Germline V gene data show CDR1 as SQVTM and CDR2 as ANQGSEA. The CDR3 sequence is 13 residues long. The CDR3 loop reads CSTNSRLGGELFF. CDR3 sequence (DNA): TGCAGCACCAACAGTCGATTGGGCGGGGAGCTGTTTTTT.

The V gene is TRBV6-6, the J gene TRBJ2-4; 11 nucleotides align to TRBD1. The germline gives CDR1 MNHNY, CDR2 SVGAGI (reference sequence). The CDR3 length is 14 residues. With V trimmed by 4 bases and J by 15 bases, 11 bases remained unmatched. CDR3 residues: CASSSRDRGLPLYF. Written as DNA, the CDR3 is TGTGCCAGCAGTTCGCGGGACAGGGGGTTGCCCTTGTACTTC.

This chain connects TRBV6-2 or TRBV6-3 to TRBJ2-7, with 11 bases aligning to TRBD2. J lost 3 bases, V lost 2 bases, and 3 bases had no gene match. This CDR3 has 15 residues. Germline V gene data show CDR1 as MNHEY and CDR2 as SVGEGT. CDR3 in amino acids: CASSYELAGVYEQYF. For the CDR3, the DNA is TGTGCCAGCAGTTACGAACTAGCGGGAGTCTACGAGCAGTACTTC.

The rearrangement uses TRBV9 and TRBJ1-6; TRBD1 might be the D (5 bases). Germline loops: CDR1 SGDLS, CDR2 YYNGEE. The CDR3 length is 15 residues. The ends were cut back, 3 bases at V and 4 bases at J, with 11 bases in the middle. The CDR3 protein is CASSAPGGYNSPLHF. The DNA of the CDR3 is TGTGCCAGCAGCGCCCCCGGGGGGTATAATTCACCCCTCCACTTT.

This sequence joins TRBV4-1 and TRBJ2-3; TRBD1 might be the D (5 bases). The germline CDR1 and CDR2 sequences are MGHRA and YSYEKL. The V and J ends lost 0 bases and 5 bases respectively, with 18 bases between them. This CDR3 has 17 residues. CDR3 protein: CASSQDRSPNTGDTQYF. The CDR3 DNA sequence: TGCGCCAGCAGCCAAGATAGGAGCCCGAACACAGGAGATACGCAGTATTTT.

This clone turned up a few times. V gene TRBV30 combines with J gene TRBJ2-7; D gene uncertain. Trimming stripped 2 bases from V and 0 bases from J, with 11 bases between. The CDR3 spans 14 residues. Germline-derived CDR1 and CDR2 are GTSNPN and SVGIG (reference sequence). CDR3 DNA sequence: TGTGCCTGGAGTCGAACAGCCAACTCCTACGAGCAGTACTTC. It translates to CAWSRTANSYEQYF.

The chain links TRBV4-1 to TRBJ2-2, with 9 bases fitting TRBD1. The CDR3 runs 15 residues. Germline-derived CDR1 and CDR2 are MGHRA and YSYEKL. V was clipped by 5 bases and J by 4 bases; unmatched bases: 5. This CDR3 is CASSTGQGPTGELFF. The DNA of the CDR3 is TGCGCCAGCAGCACGGGACAGGGCCCCACCGGGGAGCTGTTTTTT.

The sample holds one count of this clone. The J gene is TRBJ2-1, the V gene TRBV3-1 (or the pseudogene TRBV3-2); 9 nucleotides align to TRBD2. This CDR3 region has 17 residues. Per germline, CDR1 LGHDT and CDR2 YNNKEL (reference sequence). Trimming took 2 bases from V and 4 from J; bases not matched to a gene: 9. CDR3 loop: CASSQIWSGRHYNEQFF. The CDR3 DNA is TGTGCCAGCAGCCAAATTTGGAGCGGGAGGCATTACAATGAGCAGTTCTTC.

The chain combines TRBV6-5 with TRBJ1-1; weak D call: TRBD1 (5 bases). The V end was cut by 2 bases, the J end by 2 bases, with 9 bases between. The CDR3 has 14 amino acids. Germline-derived CDR1 and CDR2 are MNHEY and SVGAGI. CDR3 loop: CASSYGGTNTEAFF. CDR3 coding DNA: TGTGCCAGCAGTTACGGGGGGACTAACACTGAAGCTTTCTTT.

The chain carries TRBV21-1 and TRBJ2-7; the table's D gene call, TRBD1, was not cross checked with the DNA. TRBV21-1 is flagged as a pseudogene. This CDR3 is built from 11 residues. DNA for the CDR3: TGTGCCAGCGGCTCCTTCTACGAGCAGTACTTC. Its translation: CASGSFYEQYF.

This chain links TRBV3-1 (or the pseudogene TRBV3-2) with TRBJ2-3, with 7 bases identical to TRBD2. Looked up from germline, CDR1 is LGHDT and CDR2 is YNNKEL (reference sequence). V lost 1 base, J lost 8 bases, and 0 bases stayed unmatched. The CDR3 loop spans 12 amino acids. CDR3 amino acids: CASSQGEGTQYF. The CDR3 nucleotides are TGTGCCAGCAGCCAAGGGGAGGGTACGCAGTATTTT.

This chain uses TRBV7-6 with TRBJ2-1, with D perhaps matching TRBD2 (7 bases). This CDR3 is 15 amino acids long. The germline V and J ends were trimmed by 8 bases and 5 bases, with 19 bases remaining between them. The germline V gene has CDR1 SGHVS and CDR2 FNYEAQ. This CDR3 is CASGRLGGGDNEQFF. In DNA, the CDR3 is TGTGCCAGCGGCCGCCTGGGCGGGGGCGACAATGAGCAGTTCTTC.

The chain uses TRBV5-1 and TRBJ2-3; 7 nucleotides align to TRBD2. J lost 0 bases, V lost 4 bases, and 5 bases had no gene match. CDR3 size: 15 residues. Germline V gene data show CDR1 as SGHRS and CDR2 as YFSETQ. The CDR3 region is CASSIGLGSTDTQYF. Here the CDR3 DNA reads TGCGCCAGCAGCATTGGACTAGGAAGCACAGATACGCAGTATTTT.

The gene calls are TRBV29-1 and TRBJ1-1; no clear D gene. Germline loops: CDR1 SQVTM, CDR2 ANQGSEA. Trimming cost V 5 bases and J 3 bases, with 10 bases left between them. This CDR3 region has 12 residues. CDR3 in amino acids: CSVQVFDTEAFF. The CDR3 DNA sequence: TGCAGCGTTCAGGTTTTTGACACTGAAGCTTTCTTT.

The V gene is TRBV9, the J gene TRBJ2-5; 7 bases line up with TRBD2. Trimming at V came to 3 bases and at J to 0 bases, leaving 2 bases not matched to a gene. From germline, CDR1 is SGDLS and CDR2 YYNGEE. The CDR3 sequence is 14 residues long. The CDR3 DNA is TGTGCCAGCAGCGCAAGCGGGGACCAAGAGACCCAGTACTTC. Residues: CASSASGDQETQYF. The full variable domain, completed using reference TRBV9 and TRBJ2-5, is DSGVTQTPKHLITATGQRVTLRCSPRSGDLSVYWYQQSLDQGLQFLIQYYNGEERAKGNILERFSAQQFPDLHSELNLSSLELGDSALYFCASSASGDQETQYFGPGTRLLVL.

This clone appeared once. CDR3 amino acids: CASSQSEGRTEAFF. DNA for the CDR3: TGTGCCAGCAGCCAATCCGAGGGTCGGACTGAAGCTTTCTTT. J is TRBJ1-1 and V is TRBV3-1 (or the pseudogene TRBV3-2); D not certain. With 2 bases removed from V and 5 bases from J, the gap between germline ends came to 12 bases. Germline CDR1 is LGHDT and CDR2 is YNNKEL (reference sequence). The CDR3 runs 14 residues.

The J gene is TRBJ1-4, the V gene TRBV28, with D perhaps matching TRBD1 (5 bases). Trimming removed 2 bases at V and 8 bases at J, with 18 bases between. Germline CDR1 and CDR2: MDHEN and SYDVKM. The length of the CDR3 is 16 residues. The CDR3 loop is CASSLRPGWGDEKLFF. CDR3 DNA: TGTGCCAGCAGTTTAAGGCCTGGGTGGGGGGACGAAAAACTGTTTTTT.

The chain joins TRBV5-1 to TRBJ2-3, with 7 nucleotides matching TRBD1. Looked up from germline, CDR1 is SGHRS and CDR2 is YFSETQ. This CDR3 spans 16 amino acids. The junction had 8 bases not matched to a gene; V was cut back by 4 bases and J by 0 bases. The DNA of the CDR3 is TGCGCCAGCAGCGATACAGGGGACCCTAGCACAGATACGCAGTATTTT. The encoded protein is CASSDTGDPSTDTQYF.

As regards this clone: An end of the junction does not agree with germline; a read error may underlie this. The rearrangement joins TRBV11-2 to TRBJ1-2; 8 nucleotides match TRBD1. The CDR3 runs to 12 residues. Germline V CDR1 and CDR2: SGHAT, FQNNGV. This CDR3 is CATADYRGDESF. CDR3 coding DNA: TGTGCCACCGCCGATTACAGGGGGGATGAAAGCTTC.

This sequence joins TRBV6-7 and TRBJ2-7; no definite D call. TRBV6-7 is marked as an open reading frame, function uncertain. Trimming pared 5 bases from V and 2 bases from J, leaving 4 bases between. CDR3 size: 11 residues. This chain's CDR3 is CASSPTYEQYF. In nucleotides, the CDR3 is TGTGCCAGCAGTCCTACCTACGAGCAGTACTTC.

The rearrangement joins TRBV11-3 to TRBJ2-7; 10 bases line up with TRBD2. Germline assignment: CDR1 SGHNT and CDR2 YENEEA. This CDR3 is built from 19 residues. J was trimmed by 4 bases and V by 1 base; bases with no gene match: 16. CDR3 coding DNA: TGTGCCAGCAGCTTAGCCCTAGCGGGGGCTCGGAGATACGATTACGAGCAGTACTTC. Translation gives CASSLALAGARRYDYEQYF.

CDR3 coding DNA: TGTGCCAGCAGTTACCAGGGGGCTGGAAACACCATATATTTT. The encoded protein is CASSYQGAGNTIYF. The rearrangement joins TRBV6-5 to TRBJ1-3; TRBD1 matches at 7 bases. Germline lookup yields CDR1 MNHEY and CDR2 SVGAGI. Trimming at V came to 2 bases and at J to 2 bases, leaving 0 bases not matched to a gene. The CDR3 covers 14 residues.

The V gene is TRBV27, the J gene TRBJ2-7; TRBD1 agrees at 9 bases. This CDR3 has 18 amino acids. V was pared by 3 bases and J by 2 bases, with 14 bases of the junction left unmatched. Germline V CDR1 and CDR2: MNHEY, SMNVEV (reference sequence). In nucleotides, the CDR3 is TGTGCCAGCAGTTTCAATTTCCCGGGACAGGGCCTTACCTACGAGCAGTACTTC. Its protein product is CASSFNFPGQGLTYEQYF.

The chain combines TRBV21-1 with TRBJ2-3; the D call TRBD1 from the table was never checked on the DNA. TRBV21-1 is deemed a pseudogene. This CDR3 has 16 amino acids. Here the CDR3 DNA reads TGTGCCAGCACTCAACCCCAGGGCCGGGCCACAGATACGCAGTATTTT. It is translated as CASTQPQGRATDTQYF.

This rearrangement joins TRBV6-5 to TRBJ1-2, with D hard to call. The CDR3 contains 14 residues. Germline-derived CDR1 and CDR2 are MNHEY and SVGAGI. Trimming stripped 0 bases from V and 4 bases from J, with 9 bases between. The CDR3 region is CASSYSYSRYGYTF. For the CDR3, the DNA is TGTGCCAGCAGTTACTCGTACAGCCGCTATGGCTACACCTTC.

The chain has TRBV19 and TRBJ1-5, with a possible D match to TRBD1 (6 bases). V shed 4 bases and J shed 6 bases, with 16 bases lying between them. Germline-derived CDR1 and CDR2 are LNHDA and SQIVND (reference sequence). The CDR3 covers 15 residues. The CDR3, as DNA: TGTGCCAGTAGTACTCAGAGGGGGGGAGGTCAGCCCCAGCATTTT. The encoded protein is CASSTQRGGGQPQHF.

CDR3 DNA sequence: TGTGCCAGCAGTTTAAATTTACTCCAAGAGACCCAGTACTTC. Encoded protein: CASSLNLLQETQYF. The chain recombines TRBV28 with TRBJ2-5; D gene uncertain. The V end was cut by 2 bases, the J end by 1 base, with 8 bases between. This CDR3 is built from 14 residues. Germline values: CDR1 MDHEN, CDR2 SYDVKM.